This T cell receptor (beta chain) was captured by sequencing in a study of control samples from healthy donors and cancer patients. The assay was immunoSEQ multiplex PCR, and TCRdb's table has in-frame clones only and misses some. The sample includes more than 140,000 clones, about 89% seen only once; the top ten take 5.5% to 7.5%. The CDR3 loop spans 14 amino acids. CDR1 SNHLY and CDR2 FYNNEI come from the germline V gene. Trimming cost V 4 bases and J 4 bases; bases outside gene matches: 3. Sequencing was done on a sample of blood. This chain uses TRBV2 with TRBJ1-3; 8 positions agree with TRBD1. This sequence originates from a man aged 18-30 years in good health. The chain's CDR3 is CASSAGGRGNTIYF. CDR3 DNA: TGTGCCAGCAGTGCAGGGGGCAGGGGAAACACCATATATTTT.